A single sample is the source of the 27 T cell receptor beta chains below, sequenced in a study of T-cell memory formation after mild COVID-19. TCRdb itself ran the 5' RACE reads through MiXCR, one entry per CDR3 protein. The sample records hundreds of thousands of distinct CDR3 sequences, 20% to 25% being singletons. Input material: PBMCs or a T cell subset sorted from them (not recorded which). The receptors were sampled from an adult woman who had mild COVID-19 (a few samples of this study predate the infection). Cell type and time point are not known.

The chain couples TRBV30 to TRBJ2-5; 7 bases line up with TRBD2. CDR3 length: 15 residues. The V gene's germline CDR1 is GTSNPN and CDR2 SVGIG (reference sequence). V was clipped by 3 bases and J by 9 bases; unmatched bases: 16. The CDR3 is CAWSARGTIILPQYF. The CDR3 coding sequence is TGTGCCTGGAGCGCGAGAGGGACTATCATATTACCCCAGTACTTC.

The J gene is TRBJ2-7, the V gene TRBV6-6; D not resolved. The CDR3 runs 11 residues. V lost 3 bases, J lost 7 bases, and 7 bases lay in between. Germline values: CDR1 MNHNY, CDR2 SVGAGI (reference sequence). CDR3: CASSYTEEQYF. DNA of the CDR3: TGTGCCAGCAGTTATACAGAAGAGCAGTACTTC.

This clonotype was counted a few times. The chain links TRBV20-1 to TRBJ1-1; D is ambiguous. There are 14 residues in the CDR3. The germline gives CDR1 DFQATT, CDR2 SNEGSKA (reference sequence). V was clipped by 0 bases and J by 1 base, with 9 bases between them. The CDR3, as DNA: TGCAGTGCTAGAGACAACTGGGGGAACACTGAAGCTTTCTTT. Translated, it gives CSARDNWGNTEAFF.

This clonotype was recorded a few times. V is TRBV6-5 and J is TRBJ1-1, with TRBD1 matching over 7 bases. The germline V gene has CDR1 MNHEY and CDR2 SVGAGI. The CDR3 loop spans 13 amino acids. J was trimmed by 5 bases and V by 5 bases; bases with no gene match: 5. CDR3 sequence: CASSTATGTEAFF. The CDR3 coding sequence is TGTGCCAGCAGTACAGCGACAGGGACTGAAGCTTTCTTT.

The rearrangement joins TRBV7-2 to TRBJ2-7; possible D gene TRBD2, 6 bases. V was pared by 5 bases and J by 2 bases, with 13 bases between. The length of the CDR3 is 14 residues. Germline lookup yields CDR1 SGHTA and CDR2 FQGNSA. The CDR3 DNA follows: TGTGCCAGCAGCCCGGGACTCCGAACCTACGAGCAGTACTTC. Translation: CASSPGLRTYEQYF.

CDR3 DNA sequence: TGCAGTGCTAGAGATGGACTAGCGGGAGGGATGACAGATACGCAGTATTTT. Translated: CSARDGLAGGMTDTQYF. V gene TRBV20-1 combines with J gene TRBJ2-3, with 15 nucleotides matching TRBD2. V dropped 0 bases and J dropped 3; count of bases not matched to a gene: 4. The CDR3 has 17 residues. Germline assignment: CDR1 DFQATT and CDR2 SNEGSKA (reference sequence).

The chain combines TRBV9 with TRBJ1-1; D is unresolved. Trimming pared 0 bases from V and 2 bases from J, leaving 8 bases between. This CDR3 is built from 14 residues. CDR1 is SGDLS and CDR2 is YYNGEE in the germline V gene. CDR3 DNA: TGTGCCAGCAGCGTAGGGTGGCGAAACACTGAAGCTTTCTTT. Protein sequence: CASSVGWRNTEAFF.

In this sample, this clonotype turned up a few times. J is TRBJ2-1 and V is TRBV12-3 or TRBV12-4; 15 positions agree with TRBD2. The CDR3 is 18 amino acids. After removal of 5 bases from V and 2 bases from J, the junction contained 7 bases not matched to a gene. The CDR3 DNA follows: TGTGCCAGCAGTCCGGGACTAGCGGGGGGCCTACCCTACAATGAGCAGTTCTTC. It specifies CASSPGLAGGLPYNEQFF.

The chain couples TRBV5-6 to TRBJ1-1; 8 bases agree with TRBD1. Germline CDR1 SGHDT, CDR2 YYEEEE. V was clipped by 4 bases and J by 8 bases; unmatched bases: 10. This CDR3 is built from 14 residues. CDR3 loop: CASSPWRGQVEAFF. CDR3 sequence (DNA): TGTGCCAGCAGCCCATGGAGGGGACAGGTGGAAGCTTTCTTT.

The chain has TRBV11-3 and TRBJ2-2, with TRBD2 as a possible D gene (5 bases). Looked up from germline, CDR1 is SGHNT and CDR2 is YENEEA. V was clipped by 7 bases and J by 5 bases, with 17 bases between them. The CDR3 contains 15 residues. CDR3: CASTQRRRRTGELFF. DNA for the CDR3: TGTGCCAGCACCCAAAGGAGGCGGAGGACCGGGGAGCTGTTTTTT.

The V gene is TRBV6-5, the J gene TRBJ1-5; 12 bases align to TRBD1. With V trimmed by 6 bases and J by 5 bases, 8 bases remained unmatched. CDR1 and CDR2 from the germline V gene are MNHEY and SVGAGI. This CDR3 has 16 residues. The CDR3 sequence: CASRRTGTGGYQPQHF. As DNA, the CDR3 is TGTGCCAGCAGACGCACCGGGACAGGGGGCTATCAGCCCCAGCATTTT.

The CDR3 sequence is CASSYSEESNEKLFF. Here the CDR3 DNA reads TGTGCCAGCAGTTACTCGGAGGAGTCTAATGAAAAACTGTTTTTT. This chain connects TRBV6-6 to TRBJ1-4; D uncertain. V was shortened by 0 bases and J by 3 bases, with 8 bases between the two germline ends. The germline gives CDR1 MNHNY, CDR2 SVGAGI (reference sequence). The CDR3 extends over 15 amino acids.

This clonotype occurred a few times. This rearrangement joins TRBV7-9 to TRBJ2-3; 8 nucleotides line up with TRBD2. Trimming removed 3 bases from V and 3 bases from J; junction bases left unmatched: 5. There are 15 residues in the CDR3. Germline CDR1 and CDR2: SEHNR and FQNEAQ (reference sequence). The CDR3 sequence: CASSFGIAGTDTQYF. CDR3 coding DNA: TGTGCCAGCAGCTTCGGCATAGCGGGGACAGATACGCAGTATTTT.

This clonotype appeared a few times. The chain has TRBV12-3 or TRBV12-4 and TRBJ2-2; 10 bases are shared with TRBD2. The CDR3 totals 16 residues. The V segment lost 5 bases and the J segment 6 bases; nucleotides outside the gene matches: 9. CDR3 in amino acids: CASSPTSGGAAGELFF. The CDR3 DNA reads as TGTGCCAGCAGTCCGACGAGCGGGGGGGCCGCCGGGGAGCTGTTTTTT.

CDR3 sequence reads: CSVEAAPYGYTF. The CDR3 DNA follows: TGCAGCGTTGAGGCAGCTCCCTATGGCTACACCTTC. The chain recombines TRBV29-1 with TRBJ1-2; no definite D call. The germline V and J ends were trimmed by 3 bases and 4 bases, with 9 bases remaining between them. The CDR3 loop spans 12 amino acids. Looked up from germline, CDR1 is SQVTM and CDR2 is ANQGSEA.

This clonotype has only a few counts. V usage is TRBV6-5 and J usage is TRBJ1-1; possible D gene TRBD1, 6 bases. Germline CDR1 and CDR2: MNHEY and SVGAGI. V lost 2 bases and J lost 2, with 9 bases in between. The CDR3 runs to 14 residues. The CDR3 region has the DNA TGTGCCAGCAGTTACCGACAGGTAAACACTGAAGCTTTCTTT. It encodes CASSYRQVNTEAFF.

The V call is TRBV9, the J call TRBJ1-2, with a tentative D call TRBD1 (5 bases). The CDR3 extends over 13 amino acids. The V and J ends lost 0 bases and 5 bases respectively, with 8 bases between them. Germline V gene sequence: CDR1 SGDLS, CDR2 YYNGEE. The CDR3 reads CASSVDSGYGYTF. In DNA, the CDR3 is TGTGCCAGCAGCGTAGATTCAGGGTATGGCTACACCTTC.

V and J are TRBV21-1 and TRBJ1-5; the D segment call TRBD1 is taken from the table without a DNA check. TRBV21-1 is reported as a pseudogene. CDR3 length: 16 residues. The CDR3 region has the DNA TGTGCCAGCAGCACAAACGTCCGGGACAGCAATCAGCCCCAGCATTTT. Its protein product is CASSTNVRDSNQPQHF.

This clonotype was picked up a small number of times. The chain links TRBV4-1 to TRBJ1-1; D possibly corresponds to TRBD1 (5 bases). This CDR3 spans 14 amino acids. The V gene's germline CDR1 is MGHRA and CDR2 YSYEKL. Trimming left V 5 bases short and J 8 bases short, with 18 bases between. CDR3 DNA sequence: TGCGCCAGCAGCTTCCGGGACTTAAATAGGGAAGCTTTCTTT. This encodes CASSFRDLNREAFF.

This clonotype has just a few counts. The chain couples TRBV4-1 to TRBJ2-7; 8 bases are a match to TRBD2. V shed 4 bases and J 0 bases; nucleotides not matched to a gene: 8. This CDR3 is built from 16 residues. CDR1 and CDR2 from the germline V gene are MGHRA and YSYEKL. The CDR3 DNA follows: TGCGCCAGCAGCCCGCAAGCGGGGGAAAGCTCCTACGAGCAGTACTTC. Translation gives CASSPQAGESSYEQYF.

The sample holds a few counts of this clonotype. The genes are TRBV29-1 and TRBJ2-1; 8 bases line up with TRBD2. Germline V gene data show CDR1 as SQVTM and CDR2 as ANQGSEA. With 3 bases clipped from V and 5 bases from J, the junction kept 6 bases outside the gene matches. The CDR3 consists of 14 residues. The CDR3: CSVDGGRLHNEQFF. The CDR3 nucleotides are TGCAGCGTTGATGGCGGGAGGCTACACAATGAGCAGTTCTTC.

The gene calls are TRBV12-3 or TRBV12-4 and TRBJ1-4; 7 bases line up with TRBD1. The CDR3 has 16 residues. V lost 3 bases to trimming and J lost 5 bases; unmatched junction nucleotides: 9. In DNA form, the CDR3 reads TGTGCCAGCAGTTTGAGGGGGACAGCTCCAAATGAAAAACTGTTTTTT. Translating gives CASSLRGTAPNEKLFF.

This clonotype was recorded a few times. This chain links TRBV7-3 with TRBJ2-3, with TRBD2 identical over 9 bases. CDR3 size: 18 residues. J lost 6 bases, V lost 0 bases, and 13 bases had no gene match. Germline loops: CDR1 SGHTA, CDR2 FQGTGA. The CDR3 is CASSLTAVSGGITDTQYF. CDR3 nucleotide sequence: TGTGCCAGCAGCTTAACGGCCGTTAGCGGGGGAATCACGGATACGCAGTATTTT. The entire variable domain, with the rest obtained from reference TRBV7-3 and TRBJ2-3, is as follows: GAGVSQTPSNKVTEKGKYVELRCDPISGHTALYWYRQSLGQGPEFLIYFQGTGAADDSGLPNDRFFAVRPEGSVSTLKIQRTERGDSAVYLCASSLTAVSGGITDTQYFGPGTRLTVL.

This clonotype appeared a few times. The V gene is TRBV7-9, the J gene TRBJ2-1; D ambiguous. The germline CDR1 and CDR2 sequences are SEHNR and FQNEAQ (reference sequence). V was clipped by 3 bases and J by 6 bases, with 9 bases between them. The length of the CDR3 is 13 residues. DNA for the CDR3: TGTGCCAGCAGCTTCCGAGTTATCAATGAGCAGTTCTTC. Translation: CASSFRVINEQFF.

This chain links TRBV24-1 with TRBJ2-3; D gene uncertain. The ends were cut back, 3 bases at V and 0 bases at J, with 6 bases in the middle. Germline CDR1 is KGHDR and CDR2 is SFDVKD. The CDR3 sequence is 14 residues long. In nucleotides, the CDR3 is TGTGCCACCAGTGATCCATCTAGCACAGATACGCAGTATTTT. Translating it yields CATSDPSSTDTQYF.

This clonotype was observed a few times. The CDR3 protein is CASSEGSVNYGYTF. DNA of the CDR3: TGTGCCAGCAGCGAGGGGAGCGTTAACTATGGCTACACCTTC. The chain carries TRBV7-8 and TRBJ1-2, with D possibly being TRBD1 (5 bases). CDR1 and CDR2 from the germline V gene are SGHVS and FQNEAQ. The CDR3 has 14 amino acids. Trimming took off 5 bases at V and 1 base at J, with 11 bases between the two ends.

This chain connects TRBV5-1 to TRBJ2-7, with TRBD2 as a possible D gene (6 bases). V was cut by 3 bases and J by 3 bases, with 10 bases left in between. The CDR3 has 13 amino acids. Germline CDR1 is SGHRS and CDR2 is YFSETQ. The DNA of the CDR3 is TGCGCCAGCAGCTGGGACTCGGGCTACGAGCAGTACTTC. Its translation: CASSWDSGYEQYF.